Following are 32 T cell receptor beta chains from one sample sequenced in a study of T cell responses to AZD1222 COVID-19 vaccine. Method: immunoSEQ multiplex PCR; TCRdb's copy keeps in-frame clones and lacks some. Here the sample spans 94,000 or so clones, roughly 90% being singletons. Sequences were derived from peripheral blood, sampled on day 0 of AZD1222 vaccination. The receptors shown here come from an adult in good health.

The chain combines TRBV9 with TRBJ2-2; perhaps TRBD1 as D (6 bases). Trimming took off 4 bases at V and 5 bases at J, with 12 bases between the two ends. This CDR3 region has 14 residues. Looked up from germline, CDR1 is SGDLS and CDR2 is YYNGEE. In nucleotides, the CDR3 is TGTGCCAGCAGCTCCGGGACAATTACCGGGGAGCTGTTTTTT. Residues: CASSSGTITGELFF.

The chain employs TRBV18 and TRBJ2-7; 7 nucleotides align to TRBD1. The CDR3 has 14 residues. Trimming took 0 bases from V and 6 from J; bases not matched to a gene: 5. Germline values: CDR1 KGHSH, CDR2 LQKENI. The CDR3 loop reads CASSPPGGLAEQYF. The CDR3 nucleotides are TGTGCCAGCTCACCACCAGGGGGCCTCGCCGAGCAGTACTTC. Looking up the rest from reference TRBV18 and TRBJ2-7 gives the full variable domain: NAGVMQNPRHLVRRRGQEARLRCSPMKGHSHVYWYRQLPEEGLKFMVYLQKENIIDESGMPKERFSAEFPKEGPSILRIQQVVRGDSAAYFCASSPPGGLAEQYFGPGTRLTVT.

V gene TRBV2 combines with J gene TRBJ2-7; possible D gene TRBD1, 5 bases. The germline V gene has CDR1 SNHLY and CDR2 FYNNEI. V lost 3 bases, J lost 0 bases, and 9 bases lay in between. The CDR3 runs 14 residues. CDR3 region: CASSEQGSSYEQYF. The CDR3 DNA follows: TGTGCCAGCAGTGAGCAGGGCAGCTCCTACGAGCAGTACTTC. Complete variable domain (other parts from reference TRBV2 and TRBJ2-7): EPEVTQTPSHQVTQMGQEVILRCVPISNHLYFYWYRQILGQKVEFLVSFYNNEISEKSEIFDDQFSVERPDGSNFTLKIRSTKLEDSAMYFCASSEQGSSYEQYFGPGTRLTVT.

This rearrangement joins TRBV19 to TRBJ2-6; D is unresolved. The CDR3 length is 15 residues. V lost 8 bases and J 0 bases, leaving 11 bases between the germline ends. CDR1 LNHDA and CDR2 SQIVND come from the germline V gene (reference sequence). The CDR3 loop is CASLPTYSGANVLTF. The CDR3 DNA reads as TGTGCCAGTCTCCCCACTTACTCTGGGGCCAACGTCCTGACTTTC.

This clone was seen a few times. In nucleotides, the CDR3 is TGTGCCAGCAGCCAGGGCCCCTACGAGCAGTACTTC. It is translated as CASSQGPYEQYF. The chain combines TRBV6-5 with TRBJ2-7; the D gene is possibly TRBD1 (5 bases). The V end lost 6 bases, the J end lost 2 bases, and 8 bases lay between the germline ends. Germline V CDR1 and CDR2: MNHEY, SVGAGI. This CDR3 region has 12 residues.

The CDR3 region is CASTKIPGQGVSPLHF. DNA of the CDR3: TGTGCCAGTACCAAAATTCCGGGACAGGGGGTTTCACCCCTCCACTTT. The rearrangement uses TRBV19 and TRBJ1-6; TRBD1 matches 11 bases. The germline CDR1 and CDR2 sequences are LNHDA and SQIVND (reference sequence). J was trimmed by 9 bases and V by 7 bases; bases with no gene match: 11. The CDR3 totals 16 residues.

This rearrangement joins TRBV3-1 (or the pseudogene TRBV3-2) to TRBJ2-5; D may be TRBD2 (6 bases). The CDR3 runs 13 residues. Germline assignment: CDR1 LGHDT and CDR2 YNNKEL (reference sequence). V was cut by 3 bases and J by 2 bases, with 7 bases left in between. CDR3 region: CASSHRGQETQYF. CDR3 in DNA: TGTGCCAGCAGCCATCGGGGGCAAGAGACCCAGTACTTC.

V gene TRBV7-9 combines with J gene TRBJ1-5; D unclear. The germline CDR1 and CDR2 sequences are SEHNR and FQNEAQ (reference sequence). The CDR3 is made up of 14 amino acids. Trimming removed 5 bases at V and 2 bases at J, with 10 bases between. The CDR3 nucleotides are TGTGCCAGCAGCGACGGACGTGGCAATCAGCCCCAGCATTTT. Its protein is CASSDGRGNQPQHF.

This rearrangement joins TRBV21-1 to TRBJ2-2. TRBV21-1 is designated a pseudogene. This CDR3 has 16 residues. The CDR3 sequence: CASSKSRDPDTGELFF. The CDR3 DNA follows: TGTGCCAGCAGCAAAAGTAGGGACCCGGACACCGGGGAGCTGTTTTTT.

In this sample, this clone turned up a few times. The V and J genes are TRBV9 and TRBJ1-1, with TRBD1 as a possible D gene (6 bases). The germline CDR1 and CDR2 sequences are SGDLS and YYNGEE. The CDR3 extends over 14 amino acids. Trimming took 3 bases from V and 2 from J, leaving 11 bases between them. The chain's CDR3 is CASSGRGSNTEAFF. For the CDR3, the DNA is TGTGCCAGCAGCGGCAGGGGAAGTAACACTGAAGCTTTCTTT.

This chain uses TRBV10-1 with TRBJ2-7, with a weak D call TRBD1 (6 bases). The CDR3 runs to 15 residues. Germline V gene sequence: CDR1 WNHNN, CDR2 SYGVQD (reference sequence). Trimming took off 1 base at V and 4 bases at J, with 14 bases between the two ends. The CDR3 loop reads CASSEYRVATYEQYF. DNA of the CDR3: TGCGCCAGCAGTGAGTACAGGGTGGCCACTTACGAGCAGTACTTC.

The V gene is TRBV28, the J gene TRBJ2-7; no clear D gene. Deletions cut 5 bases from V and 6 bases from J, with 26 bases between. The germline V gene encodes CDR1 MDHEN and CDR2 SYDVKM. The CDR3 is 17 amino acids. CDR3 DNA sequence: TGTGCCAGCAGTGGGTTAGTGGGATCCAATACGCCGGGCGAGCAGTACTTC. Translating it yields CASSGLVGSNTPGEQYF. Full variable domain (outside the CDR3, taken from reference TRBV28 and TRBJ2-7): DVKVTQSSRYLVKRTGEKVFLECVQDMDHENMFWYRQDPGLGLRLIYFSYDVKMKEKGDIPEGYSVSREKKERFSLILESASTNQTSMYLCASSGLVGSNTPGEQYFGPGTRLTVT.

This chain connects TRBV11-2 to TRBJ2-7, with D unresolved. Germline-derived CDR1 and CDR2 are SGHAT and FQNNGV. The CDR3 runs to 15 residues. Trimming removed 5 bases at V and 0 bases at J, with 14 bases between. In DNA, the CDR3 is TGTGCCAGCAGCCTATTTGGGATTAGCTCCTACGAGCAGTACTTC. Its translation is CASSLFGISSYEQYF.

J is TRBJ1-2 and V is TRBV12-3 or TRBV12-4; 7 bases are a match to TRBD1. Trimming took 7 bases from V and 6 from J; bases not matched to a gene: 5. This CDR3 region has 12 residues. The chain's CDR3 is CASTGTVNGYTF. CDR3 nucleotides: TGTGCCAGCACTGGGACAGTGAATGGCTACACCTTC.

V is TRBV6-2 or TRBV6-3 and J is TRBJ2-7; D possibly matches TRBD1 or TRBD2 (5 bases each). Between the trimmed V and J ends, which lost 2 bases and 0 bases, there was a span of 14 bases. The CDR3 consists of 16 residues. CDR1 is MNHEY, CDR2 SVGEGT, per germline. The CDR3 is CASSYRLGENSYEQYF. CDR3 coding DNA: TGTGCCAGCAGTTACCGCTTGGGGGAAAACTCCTACGAGCAGTACTTC.

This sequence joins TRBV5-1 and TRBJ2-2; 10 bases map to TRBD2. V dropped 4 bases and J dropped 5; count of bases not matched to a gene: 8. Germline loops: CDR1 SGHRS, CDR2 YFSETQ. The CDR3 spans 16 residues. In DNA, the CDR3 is TGCGCCAGCAGCCCTGGGCTAGCGGGAGAAACCGGGGAGCTGTTTTTT. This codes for CASSPGLAGETGELFF.

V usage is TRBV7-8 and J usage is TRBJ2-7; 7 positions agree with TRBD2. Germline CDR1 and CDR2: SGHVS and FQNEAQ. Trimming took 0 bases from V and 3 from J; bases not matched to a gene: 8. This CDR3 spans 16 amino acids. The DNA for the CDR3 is TGTGCCAGCAGCTTAGCGGGAGGGGCGCTGGGCTACGAGCAGTACTTC. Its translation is CASSLAGGALGYEQYF.

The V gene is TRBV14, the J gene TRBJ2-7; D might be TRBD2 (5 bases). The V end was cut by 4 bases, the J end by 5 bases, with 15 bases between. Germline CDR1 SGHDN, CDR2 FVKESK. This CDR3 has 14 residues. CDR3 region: CASSLTGSGDEQYF. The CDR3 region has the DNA TGTGCCAGCAGCCTGACGGGGTCGGGCGACGAGCAGTACTTC.

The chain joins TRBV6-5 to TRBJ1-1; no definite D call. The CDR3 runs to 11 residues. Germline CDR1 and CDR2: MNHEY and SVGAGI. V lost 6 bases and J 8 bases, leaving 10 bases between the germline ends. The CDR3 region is CASRAGREAFF. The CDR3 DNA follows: TGTGCCAGCAGGGCCGGGAGGGAAGCTTTCTTT.

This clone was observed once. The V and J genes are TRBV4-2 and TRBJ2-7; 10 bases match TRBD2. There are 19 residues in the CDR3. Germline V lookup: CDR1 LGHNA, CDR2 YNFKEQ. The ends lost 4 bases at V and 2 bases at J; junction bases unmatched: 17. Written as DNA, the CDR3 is TGTGCCAGCAGCCCGAGACCACGGACTAGCGGTACCTTGACCTACGAGCAGTACTTC. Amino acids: CASSPRPRTSGTLTYEQYF.

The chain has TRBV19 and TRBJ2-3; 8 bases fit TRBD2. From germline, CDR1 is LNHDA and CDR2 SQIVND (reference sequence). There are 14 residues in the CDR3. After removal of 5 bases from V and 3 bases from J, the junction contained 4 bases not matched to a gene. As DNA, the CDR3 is TGTGCCAGTAGTGACAGCGGGAGAACAGATACGCAGTATTTT. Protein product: CASSDSGRTDTQYF.

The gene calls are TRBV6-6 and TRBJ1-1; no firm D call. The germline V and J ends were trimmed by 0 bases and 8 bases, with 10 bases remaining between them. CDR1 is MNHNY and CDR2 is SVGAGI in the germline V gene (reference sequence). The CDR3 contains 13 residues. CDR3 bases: TGTGCCAGCAGTTACTCGCGGAACCGAGAAGCTTTCTTT. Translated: CASSYSRNREAFF.

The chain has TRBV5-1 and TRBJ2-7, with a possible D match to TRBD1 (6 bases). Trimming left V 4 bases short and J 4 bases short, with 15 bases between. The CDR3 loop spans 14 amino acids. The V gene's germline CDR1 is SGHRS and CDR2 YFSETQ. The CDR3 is CASSRGTGQYEQYF. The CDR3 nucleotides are TGCGCCAGCAGCCGAGGGACGGGACAATACGAGCAGTACTTC.

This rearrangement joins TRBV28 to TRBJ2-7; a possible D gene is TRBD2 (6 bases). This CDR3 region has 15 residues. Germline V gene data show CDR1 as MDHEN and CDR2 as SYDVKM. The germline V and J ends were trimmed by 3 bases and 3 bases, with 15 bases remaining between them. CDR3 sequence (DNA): TGTGCCAGCAGTTTGGTGGGCGGGACCGGCTACGAGCAGTACTTC. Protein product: CASSLVGGTGYEQYF.

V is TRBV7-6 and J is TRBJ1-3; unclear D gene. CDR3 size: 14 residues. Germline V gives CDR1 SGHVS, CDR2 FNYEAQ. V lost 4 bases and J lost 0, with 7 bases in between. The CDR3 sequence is CASSSTSSGNTIYF. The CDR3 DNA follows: TGTGCCAGCAGCTCGACAAGCTCTGGAAACACCATATATTTT.

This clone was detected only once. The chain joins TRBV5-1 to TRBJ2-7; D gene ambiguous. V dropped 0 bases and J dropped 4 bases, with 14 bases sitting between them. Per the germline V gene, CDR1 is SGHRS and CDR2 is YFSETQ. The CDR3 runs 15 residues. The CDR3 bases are TGCGCCAGCAGCTTGGCGTCTCCCGTTGAATACGAGCAGTACTTC. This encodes CASSLASPVEYEQYF.

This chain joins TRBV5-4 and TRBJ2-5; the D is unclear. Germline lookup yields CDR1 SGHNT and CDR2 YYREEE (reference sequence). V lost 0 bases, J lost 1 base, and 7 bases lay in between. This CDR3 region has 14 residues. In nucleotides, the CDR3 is TGTGCCAGCAGCTTGGGGGTCAGCCAAGAGACCCAGTACTTC. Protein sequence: CASSLGVSQETQYF.

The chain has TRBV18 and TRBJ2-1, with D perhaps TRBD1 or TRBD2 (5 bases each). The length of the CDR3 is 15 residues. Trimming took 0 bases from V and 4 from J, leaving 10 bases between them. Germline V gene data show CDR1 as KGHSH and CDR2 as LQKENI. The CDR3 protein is CASSPPTGPYNEQFF. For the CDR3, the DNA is TGTGCCAGCTCACCACCGACGGGACCGTACAATGAGCAGTTCTTC.

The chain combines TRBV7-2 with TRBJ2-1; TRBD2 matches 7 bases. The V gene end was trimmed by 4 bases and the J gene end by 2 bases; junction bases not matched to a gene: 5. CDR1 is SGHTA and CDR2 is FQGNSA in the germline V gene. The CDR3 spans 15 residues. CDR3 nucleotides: TGTGCCAGCAGCTCCGGGCGGGGGACCTACAATGAGCAGTTCTTC. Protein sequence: CASSSGRGTYNEQFF.

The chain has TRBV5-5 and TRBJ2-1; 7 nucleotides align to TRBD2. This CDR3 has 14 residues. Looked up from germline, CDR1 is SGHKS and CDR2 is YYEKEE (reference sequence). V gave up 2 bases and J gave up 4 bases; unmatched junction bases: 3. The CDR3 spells CASSFGREYNEQFF. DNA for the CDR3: TGTGCCAGCAGCTTTGGGCGGGAGTACAATGAGCAGTTCTTC.

The CDR3 coding sequence is TGTGCCAGCAGTTCGTCCGGGCAGGGCTCCTACGAGCAGTACTTC. This sequence encodes CASSSSGQGSYEQYF. V is TRBV6-2 or TRBV6-3 and J is TRBJ2-7; D may be TRBD1 (5 bases). The V end was cut by 4 bases, the J end by 0 bases, with 13 bases between. CDR3 length equals 15 residues. Germline assignment: CDR1 MNHEY and CDR2 SVGEGT.

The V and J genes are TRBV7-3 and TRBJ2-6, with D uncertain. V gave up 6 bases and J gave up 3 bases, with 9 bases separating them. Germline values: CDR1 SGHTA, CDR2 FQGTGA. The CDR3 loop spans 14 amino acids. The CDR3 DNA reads TGTGCCAGCAGTCCTGGAAATGGGGCCAACGTCCTGACTTTC. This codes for CASSPGNGANVLTF.